This TCR beta chain was recovered during a study of blood T cell repertoires in COVID-19. Using immunoSEQ multiplex PCR, the repertoire was profiled, and TCRdb retains in-frame clones only, with some absent. The sample has 150,000 to 200,000 clones, roughly 83% seen once. The origin of this receptor is a woman aged 40 to 50 with COVID-19, enrolled during active disease. Sequencing input: peripheral blood.

In nucleotides, the CDR3 is TGTGCCAGCAGTTTAGGAACAGGACTAAACTATGGCTACACCTTC. Protein product: CASSLGTGLNYGYTF. This chain uses TRBV6-5 with TRBJ1-2, with D tentatively TRBD1 (5 bases). Germline CDR1 reads MNHEY; CDR2 reads SVGAGI. The CDR3 consists of 15 residues. The ends were cut back, 4 bases at V and 2 bases at J, with 14 bases in the middle.